The rows below give T cell receptor beta chains drawn from one sample of a study of T cells in Graves' hyperthyroidism and ophthalmopathy. Via MiXCR, TCRdb re-called the multiplex PCR reads, giving one row per CDR3 protein. Of approximately 640,000 distinct CDR3 sequences listed, 45% are singletons. The source material was peripheral blood or thyroid tissue (not recorded which). The receptors here all came from an adult man with Graves' disease, either hyperthyroidism or ophthalmopathy (not recorded which). The conserved cysteine and the conserved F or W are not part of the CDR3 here. The D gene is left open where the match is weak.

d_gene	v_gene	len	CDR3aa
.	TRBV12-3/TRBV12-4	14	ASSPTGSLGNQPQH
TRBD1	TRBV2	11	ASSTGGPETQY
.	TRBV19	12	ASSPRAGIGEQY
.	TRBV7-9	14	ASSQDLGAGGNTIY
.	TRBV7-2	12	ASSLEAEIGELF
.	TRBV5-1	15	ASSPQTLGVGGTEAF
.	TRBV12-3/TRBV12-4	10	ASSLPGVEQY
.	TRBV24-1	9	ATSAGWEQY
TRBD2	TRBV7-2	15	ASSYQTRLAGVYEQY
TRBD2	TRBV7-9	13	ASSFLAGVGETQY
TRBD1	TRBV9	12	ASSVPGQGYGYT
TRBD1	TRBV25-1	13	ASSCGDSSGNTIY
.	TRBV6-1	15	ASSVEGVSFYNQPQH
.	TRBV2	14	ASSVGKAGSYHEQY
.	TRBV5-4	10	ASSRGSREQY
TRBD1	TRBV4-1	14	ASSDRGGVVSGELF
.	TRBV7-9	13	ASSLQGTLIYEQY
.	TRBV25-1	11	APLGGGLYEQY
TRBD1	TRBV12-3/TRBV12-4	13	ASSFGDRGSEKLF
.	TRBV20-1	13	SARDLTGNTGELF
TRBD2	TRBV2	13	ASRRRSGGSDEQY
TRBD1	TRBV12-3/TRBV12-4	13	ASTETGNGAYEQY
TRBD2	TRBV7-9	10	AGSPGGYEQY
.	TRBV24-1	9	ATSDLETQY
TRBD1	TRBV15	15	ATRESGTGSGDQPQH
.	TRBV2	10	ASVEEGREAF
.	TRBV20-1	11	SASGGQGEKLF
TRBD1	TRBV7-9	13	ASSPGTGVTQPQH
TRBD2	TRBV9	11	ATKRGRAYEQY
.	TRBV5-1	12	ASNFGSGANVLT
TRBD1	TRBV15	13	ATSRLNRGDYEQY
.	TRBV2	10	ASSEPEATQY
TRBD1	TRBV7-9	13	ASSLAGQLQETQY
TRBD1	TRBV2	13	ASSEAVAGGTEAF
TRBD1	TRBV12-3/TRBV12-4	12	ASSLTGGGNTIY
TRBD1	TRBV29-1	12	SVASGTGGYGYT
.	TRBV5-4	12	ASSPGTSEETQY
.	TRBV6-5	13	ASSPVGIYEYGYT
TRBD1	TRBV6-5	16	ASSYLSGTGSLLYEQY
.	TRBV6-5	12	ASSYEGGSYEQY
.	TRBV29-1	12	SSSSGNLNTEAF
TRBD1	TRBV7-6	13	ASSNNRGYQETQY
.	TRBV2	10	ASSQERYGYT
TRBD1	TRBV7-9	13	ASSSAGTADEKLF
.	TRBV2	14	ASSERRRMRNSPLH
TRBD1	TRBV7-9	12	ASSGGTGRNTIY
.	TRBV2	14	ASSSDQTGFNSPLH
TRBD2	TRBV25-1	10	ASTAAGYEQY
TRBD1	TRBV19	13	ASSPTDRGAGELF
TRBD1	TRBV10-3	12	AISGGQGTYGYT
TRBD1	TRBV14	13	ASSQDFSGQGGYT
.	TRBV6-5	13	ASSYSVGSSYEQY
.	TRBV7-3	13	ASSLRFGAKYEAF
TRBD1	TRBV2	11	ASSQPNRGGYT
.	TRBV15	12	ATSRDRDFTEAF
TRBD2	TRBV7-9	17	ASSLSSLPGLAGEETQY
.	TRBV7-2	12	TSSLNSPVYGYA
TRBD2	TRBV10-3	12	AISERGGDGEQY